Below, 10 T cell receptor beta chains from the same sample are listed, as sequenced in a study of naive and memory T cell subsets. An equimolar mix of two oligonucleotides served as the beta constant-region primer for TRBC1 and TRBC2. Ligated cDNA was amplified by four rounds of PCR with nested alpha and beta constant-region primers and SP2. TCRdb fed the UMI-ligation and nested PCR reads into MiXCR, producing one record per CDR3 protein. The repertoire holds about 8,000 distinct CDR3 sequences, with 25% to 35% as singletons. The specimen was CD8+ TEMRA cells from blood. Stated subset: effector memory re-expressing CD45RA, CD45RA+ CD27-. These receptors were collected from a human donor in good health.

As concerns this clonotype: This may stem from a read error, because a much larger clone lies one nucleotide away. The chain is built from TRBV11-2 and TRBJ2-7; 8 positions agree with TRBD1. The CDR3 length is 14 residues. Germline-derived CDR1 and CDR2 are SGHAT and FQNNGV. J lost 3 bases, V lost 0 bases, and 1 base had no gene match. CDR3 in amino acids: CASSLEGTGYEQYF. The CDR3 coding sequence is TGTGCCAGCAGCTTAGAAGGGACAGGCTACGAGCAGTACTTC.

This clonotype has just a few counts. This chain uses TRBV20-1 with TRBJ2-1; 9 nucleotides match TRBD2. Germline trimming cut 7 bases from V and 0 bases from J; bases unmatched to any gene: 4. The CDR3 has 14 amino acids. CDR1 and CDR2 from the germline V gene are DFQATT and SNEGSKA (reference sequence). The CDR3 nucleotides read TGCAGTGAAGCTAGCGGGACCTCCTACAATGAGCAGTTCTTC. Translation gives CSEASGTSYNEQFF.

The V and J genes are TRBV11-2 and TRBJ2-6, with 7 positions matching TRBD1. Germline lookup yields CDR1 SGHAT and CDR2 FQNNGV. CDR3 length: 16 residues. J was trimmed by 4 bases and V by 3 bases; bases with no gene match: 6. This CDR3 is CASSFGRGSGANVLTF. The CDR3 nucleotides read TGTGCCAGCAGCTTCGGCAGGGGGTCCGGGGCCAACGTCCTGACTTTC.

This clonotype has only a few counts. V usage is TRBV7-9 and J usage is TRBJ2-5, with 8 bases identical to TRBD2. CDR3 length equals 18 residues. Looked up from germline, CDR1 is SEHNR and CDR2 is FQNEAQ (reference sequence). V gave up 7 bases and J gave up 4 bases; unmatched junction bases: 20. CDR3 bases: TGTGCCAGCATCTCTTCCGTCCGGGGGGGATTACCACGAGAGACCCAGTACTTC. Residues: CASISSVRGGLPRETQYF.

V usage is TRBV7-3 and J usage is TRBJ2-1; TRBD2 aligns across 12 bases. The CDR3 has 15 amino acids. Germline V gene sequence: CDR1 SGHTA, CDR2 FQGTGA. Losses at the gene ends were 6 bases for V and 5 bases for J; bases not matched to a gene: 5. CDR3 sequence (DNA): TGTGCCAGCAGTTCACTAGCGGGGGGCGACAATGAGCAGTTCTTC. Protein product: CASSSLAGGDNEQFF.

This chain joins TRBV7-3 and TRBJ2-3; TRBD2 matches at 15 bases. Germline values: CDR1 SGHTA, CDR2 FQGTGA. The V and J ends lost 2 bases and 6 bases, in that order; junction bases with no gene match: 6. The CDR3 loop spans 17 amino acids. The chain's CDR3 is CASSLGLAGGQSDTQYF. The CDR3 nucleotides read TGTGCCAGCAGCTTAGGACTAGCGGGGGGGCAGTCGGATACGCAGTATTTT.

This clonotype was counted only a few times. The chain recombines TRBV7-6 with TRBJ2-7; D uncertain. The CDR3 spans 12 residues. V was pared by 5 bases and J by 3 bases, with 8 bases between. CDR1 SGHVS and CDR2 FNYEAQ come from the germline V gene. The CDR3 DNA reads TGTGCCAGCAGCAAATGGGGCTACGAGCAGTACTTC. This translates into CASSKWGYEQYF.

This clonotype has only a few counts. V gene TRBV7-8 combines with J gene TRBJ1-1; D may be TRBD1 (6 bases). V lost 1 base and J lost 7, with 13 bases in between. This CDR3 spans 14 amino acids. Per germline, CDR1 SGHVS and CDR2 FQNEAQ. CDR3 DNA sequence: TGTGCCAGCAGCTTAGTCAGGGGTACCGTTGAAGCTTTCTTT. This encodes CASSLVRGTVEAFF.

The V gene is TRBV4-3, the J gene TRBJ2-7; D unclear. Germline CDR1 and CDR2: LGHNA and YSLEER. The CDR3 is made up of 14 amino acids. V was cut by 0 bases and J by 4 bases, with 10 bases left in between. The chain's CDR3 is CASSQEFGFYEQYF. The CDR3 DNA is TGCGCCAGCAGCCAAGAATTCGGGTTTTACGAGCAGTACTTC.

This clonotype was seen only a few times. The V call is TRBV20-1, the J call TRBJ1-1, with no clear D. V lost 6 bases and J 5 bases, leaving 7 bases between the germline ends. Germline CDR1 and CDR2: DFQATT and SNEGSKA (reference sequence). The CDR3 runs 10 residues. CDR3 DNA sequence: TGCAGTGCCCCGGGGACTGAAGCTTTCTTT. This codes for CSAPGTEAFF.